This is a list of T cell receptor beta chains from one sample in a study of blood T cell repertoires in COVID-19. TCRdb's copy holds only in-frame clones and misses some; the assay was immunoSEQ multiplex PCR. The table lists approximately 300,000 clones, around 89% of them singletons, with roughly 3.6% in the top ten. Sample: peripheral blood. The receptor set was obtained from a woman in her 40s with acute or convalescent COVID-19. Each CDR3 is given with its conserved first and last residue. The D gene is left open where the match is weak. Only part of the rows carry a size: once, few, many, or a class if the clone is expanded.

>TRBV5-1|NA|TRBJ1-1|NA
CASSHFDRLHTEAFF
TGCGCCAGCAGCCACTTTGACAGGCTACACACTGAAGCTTTCTTT
>TRBV7-8|few|TRBJ1-4|NA
CASSSPQGSTNEKLFF
TGTGCCAGCAGCTCACCACAGGGATCAACTAATGAAAAACTGTTTTTT
>TRBV30|NA|TRBJ1-5|NA
CAYARATGGQPQHF
TGTGCCTACGCCAGGGCGACGGGGGGTCAGCCCCAGCATTTT
>TRBV29-1|NA|TRBJ2-2|NA
CSASRTMNTGELFF
TGCAGCGCCTCCAGGACTATGAACACCGGGGAGCTGTTTTTT
>TRBV5-1|NA|TRBJ2-3|TRBD2
CASSPPMGTSGAVDTQYF
TGCGCCAGCAGCCCACCAATGGGTACTAGCGGGGCTGTAGATACGCAGTATTTT
>TRBV5-1|NA|TRBJ1-2|NA
CASSFQGQSSGGYTF
TGCGCCAGCAGCTTTCAGGGGCAGAGCTCTGGTGGCTACACCTTC
>TRBV7-9|NA|TRBJ1-3|NA
CASSFGQHSRNTIYF
TGTGCCAGCAGCTTTGGACAGCATTCCAGAAACACCATATATTTT
>TRBV6-6|NA|TRBJ2-1|NA
CASRKASSYNEQFF
TGTGCCAGCAGGAAGGCTAGCTCCTACAATGAGCAGTTCTTC
>TRBV19|NA|TRBJ1-1|NA
CASSISQGNTEAFF
TGTGCCAGTAGTATCTCACAGGGAAACACTGAAGCTTTCTTT
>TRBV27|NA|TRBJ1-5|TRBD1
CASSLSTTGTQPQHF
TGTGCCAGCAGTTTATCGACGACAGGGACTCAGCCCCAGCATTTT
>TRBV13|NA|TRBJ1-1|NA
CASSPIGVGRDTEAFF
TGTGCCAGCAGCCCAATTGGTGTAGGGAGGGACACTGAAGCTTTCTTT
>TRBV5-1|NA|TRBJ2-2|NA
CASGEGGITGELFF
TGCGCCAGCGGCGAGGGGGGGATCACCGGGGAGCTGTTTTTT
>TRBV19|NA|TRBJ1-5|NA
CASSPLNRGNQPQHF
TGTGCCAGTAGTCCGCTAAACAGGGGCAATCAGCCCCAGCATTTT
>TRBV6-5|NA|TRBJ1-2|NA
CASREVMYGYTF
TGTGCCAGCAGGGAGGTAATGTATGGCTACACCTTC
>TRBV4-1|NA|TRBJ2-2|NA
CASSSTASNTGELFF
TGCGCCAGCAGCTCGACAGCGTCGAACACCGGGGAGCTGTTTTTT
>TRBV2|NA|TRBJ1-2|TRBD1
CASSPGTGGMYTF
TGTGCCAGCAGTCCCGGGACAGGGGGCATGTACACCTTC
>TRBV6-5|NA|TRBJ1-2|NA
CASSPLGGGGYTF
TGTGCCAGCAGCCCCTTGGGGGGAGGTGGCTACACCTTC
>TRBV15|NA|TRBJ1-5|NA
CATSRDLSDSNQPQHF
TGTGCCACCAGCAGAGATCTCAGCGATAGCAATCAGCCCCAGCATTTT
>TRBV5-4|NA|TRBJ1-3|TRBD1
CASRAGGEAGNTIYF
TGTGCCAGCAGGGCAGGGGGCGAGGCTGGAAACACCATATATTTT
>TRBV24-1|few|TRBJ1-2|TRBD1
CATSDSRQGVYGYTF
TGTGCCACCAGTGACTCAAGACAGGGAGTCTATGGCTACACCTTC
>TRBV4-1|NA|TRBJ1-2|TRBD1
CASSQTVGTGGGYTF
TGCGCCAGCAGCCAAACCGTCGGCACAGGGGGAGGCTACACCTTC
>TRBV6-5|NA|TRBJ1-5|NA
CASTSGGAWQPQHF
TGTGCCAGCACCTCGGGGGGGGCGTGGCAGCCCCAGCATTTT
>TRBV19|NA|TRBJ1-4|TRBD1
CASSDRDRGREKLFF
TGTGCCAGTAGTGACCGGGACAGGGGGCGAGAAAAACTGTTTTTT
>TRBV9|once|TRBJ2-1|NA
CASSANVPGLLSNEQFF
TGTGCCAGCAGCGCGAACGTGCCGGGACTCCTCTCCAATGAGCAGTTCTTC
>TRBV19|NA|TRBJ1-1|TRBD1
CASSIGDREAFF
TGTGCCAGTAGTATAGGGGACAGGGAAGCTTTCTTT
>TRBV24-1|NA|TRBJ2-3|TRBD2
CATSELTSELSDTQYF
TGTGCCACCAGTGAGCTCACTAGCGAATTATCGGATACGCAGTATTTT
>TRBV19|NA|TRBJ1-2|TRBD1
CASSMDKGQGGYTF
TGTGCCAGTAGTATGGATAAAGGACAGGGTGGCTACACCTTC
>TRBV9|NA|TRBJ2-2|TRBD2
CASSPTSGGGITGELFF
TGTGCCAGCAGCCCGACTAGCGGGGGGGGTATCACCGGGGAGCTGTTTTTT
>TRBV27|NA|TRBJ2-1|TRBD2
CASTILSAGASGAYNEQFF
TGTGCCAGCACCATACTCTCAGCGGGGGCCTCAGGGGCCTACAATGAGCAGTTCTTC
>TRBV10-3|once|TRBJ1-6|NA
CAISESSADGASPLHF
TGTGCCATCAGCGAGAGTAGCGCTGACGGAGCCTCACCCCTCCACTTT
>TRBV5-4|NA|TRBJ1-2|NA
CASSQGQLSNYGYTF
TGTGCCAGCAGCCAAGGACAGCTTTCGAACTATGGCTACACCTTC
>TRBV11-2|few|TRBJ1-1|TRBD1
CASSLGQGAAFF
TGTGCCAGCAGCTTAGGGCAGGGGGCAGCTTTCTTT
>TRBV5-1|NA|TRBJ1-5|NA
CASSEGRDSNQPQHF
TGCGCCAGCAGCGAAGGACGGGATAGCAATCAGCCCCAGCATTTT
>TRBV19|NA|TRBJ2-5|NA
CASSGLPGERETQYF
TGTGCCAGTAGCGGTCTACCAGGGGAAAGGGAGACCCAGTACTTC
>TRBV19|NA|TRBJ1-5|TRBD1
CASRQGGHNQPQHF
TGTGCCAGTAGACAGGGGGGGCATAATCAGCCCCAGCATTTT
>TRBV6-6|NA|TRBJ2-5|NA
CASSSLRVSKETQYF
TGTGCCAGCAGTTCCCTCAGGGTTTCCAAAGAGACCCAGTACTTC
>TRBV19|NA|TRBJ1-6|NA
CASSKHISPLHF
TGTGCCAGTAGTAAACACATTTCACCCCTCCACTTT
>TRBV5-5|NA|TRBJ2-5|NA
CASSLIRHSGETQYF
TGTGCCAGCAGCTTGATCCGTCACTCAGGGGAGACCCAGTACTTC
>TRBV4-1|NA|TRBJ1-1|NA
CASSQHLMWNTEAFF
TGCGCCAGCAGCCAACATCTAATGTGGAACACTGAAGCTTTCTTT
>TRBV7-3|once|TRBJ2-1|TRBD2
CASRMTSGGYNEQFF
TGTGCCAGCAGGATGACTAGCGGGGGTTACAATGAGCAGTTCTTC
>TRBV6-5|NA|TRBJ1-5|TRBD1
CASIRQGAGQPQHF
TGTGCCAGCATTAGACAGGGGGCTGGTCAGCCCCAGCATTTT
>TRBV18|NA|TRBJ1-4|NA
CASSSQGSANEKLFF
TGTGCCAGCTCATCTCAGGGGAGCGCTAATGAAAAACTGTTTTTT
>TRBV7-3|NA|TRBJ1-6|NA
CASSLEGGKGSPLHF
TGTGCCAGCAGCTTAGAAGGAGGGAAAGGTTCACCCCTCCACTTT
>TRBV5-6|NA|TRBJ1-5|TRBD1
CASSLGRGPNQPQHF
TGTGCCAGCAGCTTGGGTAGGGGGCCGAATCAGCCCCAGCATTTT
>TRBV19|NA|TRBJ1-2|TRBD1
CASSIADRGLYGYTF
TGTGCCAGTAGTATCGCGGACAGGGGCCTCTATGGCTACACCTTC
>TRBV1|NA|TRBJ1-2|NA
CTSSLEVGGYGYTF
TGCACCAGCAGCCTCGAAGTAGGGGGCTATGGCTACACCTTC
>TRBV29-1|NA|TRBJ1-2|NA
CSVVEDYGYTF
TGCAGCGTTGTGGAGGACTATGGCTACACCTTC
>TRBV3-1/TRBV3-2|NA|TRBJ2-2|TRBD1
CASSRKGANGELFF
TGTGCCAGCAGCCGCAAGGGGGCGAACGGGGAGCTGTTTTTT
>TRBV12-3/TRBV12-4|NA|TRBJ2-1|NA
CASQDGYNEQFF
TGTGCCAGTCAGGATGGATACAATGAGCAGTTCTTC
>TRBV6-5|NA|TRBJ1-6|NA
CASSYSGGDKTPLHF
TGTGCCAGCAGTTACTCGGGGGGTGATAAAACACCCCTCCACTTT
>TRBV4-1|NA|TRBJ1-4|NA
CASSQVVGAGEKLFF
TGCGCCAGCAGCCAAGTGGTGGGGGCGGGTGAAAAACTGTTTTTT
>TRBV30|NA|TRBJ1-5|NA
CAWSVGSRNQPQHF
TGTGCCTGGAGTGTGGGGAGTCGCAATCAGCCCCAGCATTTT
>TRBV2|once|TRBJ1-4|NA
CASSTGMWSEKLFF
TGTGCCAGCAGTACAGGAATGTGGAGTGAAAAACTGTTTTTT
>TRBV7-9|NA|TRBJ2-5|NA
CASSLTGVETQYF
TGTGCCAGCAGCTTAACGGGGGTGGAGACCCAGTACTTC
>TRBV18|NA|TRBJ1-1|TRBD1
CASSPDRGGTEAFF
TGTGCCAGCTCACCGGACAGGGGAGGGACTGAAGCTTTCTTT
>TRBV18|NA|TRBJ1-1|TRBD1
CASSVSRGEAFF
TGTGCCAGCTCAGTGTCCAGGGGGGAGGCTTTCTTT
>TRBV6-1|once|TRBJ1-2|NA
CASSEKGVGQVLYGYTF
TGTGCCAGCAGTGAAAAAGGGGTAGGGCAGGTCCTCTATGGCTACACCTTC
>TRBV3-1/TRBV3-2|NA|TRBJ2-3|NA
CASSQPGLNAQYF
TGTGCCAGCAGCCAACCAGGGCTTAACGCGCAGTATTTT
>TRBV12-5|NA|TRBJ1-1|NA
CASGLGGGGTEAFF
TGTGCTAGTGGGCTGGGGGGCGGGGGCACTGAAGCTTTCTTT